The 13 T cell receptor beta chains reported below all come from one sample, sequenced in a study of T cell responses to AZD1222 COVID-19 vaccine. The data were produced by immunoSEQ multiplex PCR, yet TCRdb's version contains in-frame clones alone and is incomplete. This sample has 100,000 to 150,000 clones, with roughly 88% found just once. The sequences come from peripheral blood, collected on day 0 of AZD1222 vaccination. The receptor set was obtained from an adult in good health.

This clone was detected only a few times. The rearrangement uses TRBV6-1 and TRBJ1-5; TRBD1 might be the D (6 bases). The V and J ends lost 3 bases and 14 bases respectively, with 17 bases between them. Germline lookup yields CDR1 MNHNS and CDR2 SASEGT. This CDR3 contains 13 residues. The CDR3 spells CASSEEVRGRKHF. DNA of the CDR3: TGTGCCAGCAGTGAGGAGGTCAGGGGACGGAAGCATTTT.

This clone showed up just once. The chain couples TRBV6-5 to TRBJ1-4; unclear D gene. Deletions cut 4 bases from V and 7 bases from J, with 13 bases between. The CDR3 runs 14 residues. CDR1 is MNHEY and CDR2 is SVGAGI in the germline V gene. The DNA for the CDR3 is TGTGCCAGCAGTTCGGAGGTAGCCGGTGAAAAACTGTTTTTT. Its translation: CASSSEVAGEKLFF.

This chain connects TRBV5-1 to TRBJ2-7; D is undetermined. The CDR3 is 15 residues long. V was cut by 0 bases and J by 2 bases, with 12 bases left in between. Looked up from germline, CDR1 is SGHRS and CDR2 is YFSETQ. CDR3 DNA sequence: TGCGCCAGCAGCTTGGCCGGTCAAAGGCCCTACGAGCAGTACTTC. Its translation: CASSLAGQRPYEQYF.

This clone was observed many times. The gene calls are TRBV29-1 and TRBJ1-1; D unresolved. The CDR3 contains 12 residues. Trimming stripped 2 bases from V and 2 bases from J, with 6 bases between. Germline lookup yields CDR1 SQVTM and CDR2 ANQGSEA. The CDR3 DNA is TGCAGCGTTGAAACCACAAACACTGAAGCTTTCTTT. This translates into CSVETTNTEAFF.

This clone was observed once. The chain combines TRBV7-9 with TRBJ1-2, with D perhaps TRBD1 (6 bases). With 5 bases removed from V and 6 bases from J, the gap between germline ends came to 16 bases. The CDR3 spans 14 residues. Germline CDR1 SEHNR, CDR2 FQNEAQ (reference sequence). In nucleotides, the CDR3 is TGTGCCAGCAGCGTCACAGACAGGTTTCATGGCTACACCTTC. It yields the protein CASSVTDRFHGYTF.

This clone has at least ten counts. V and J are TRBV2 and TRBJ1-1; D unclear. Per the germline V gene, CDR1 is SNHLY and CDR2 is FYNNEI. The CDR3 consists of 15 residues. The germline V and J ends were trimmed by 1 base and 0 bases, with 9 bases remaining between them. In DNA, the CDR3 is TGTGCCAGCAGTGAAGAGACCGCGATGAACACTGAAGCTTTCTTT. Its protein product is CASSEETAMNTEAFF.

This clone was recorded only once. The chain employs TRBV4-1 and TRBJ2-7; tentative D call: TRBD1 (5 bases). CDR3 length: 15 residues. V lost 4 bases and J 4 bases, leaving 17 bases between the germline ends. Germline V CDR1 and CDR2: MGHRA, YSYEKL. This CDR3 reads CASSPERRVGYEQYF. The CDR3 coding sequence is TGCGCCAGCAGCCCCGAACGCAGGGTCGGGTACGAGCAGTACTTC.

This chain connects TRBV24-1 to TRBJ1-4; D might be TRBD1 (5 bases). Germline lookup yields CDR1 KGHDR and CDR2 SFDVKD. V was pared by 4 bases and J by 8 bases, with 13 bases between. CDR3 length: 14 amino acids. The CDR3 nucleotides are TGTGCCACCAGTGAGGGACGCGCGGAGGAAAAACTGTTTTTT. Protein: CATSEGRAEEKLFF.

There are a few counts of this clone. This chain connects TRBV21-1 to TRBJ1-6; TRBD1 is the table's D call and was not checked against the DNA. TRBV21-1 is deemed a pseudogene. There are 17 residues in the CDR3. The chain's CDR3 is CASSRDSRILINSPLHF. CDR3 DNA: TGTGCCAGCAGCAGGGACAGCCGGATATTAATTAATTCACCCCTCCACTTT.

The chain carries TRBV6-5 and TRBJ1-6; TRBD1 might be the D (6 bases). Looked up from germline, CDR1 is MNHEY and CDR2 is SVGAGI. The length of the CDR3 is 12 residues. Trimming shortened V by 7 bases and J by 7 bases, and 8 bases separated the two germline ends. For the CDR3, the DNA is TGTGCCAGCACACAGGGCAATTCACCCCTCCACTTT. Protein: CASTQGNSPLHF.

The chain joins TRBV7-6 to TRBJ2-2; TRBD2 is a possible D gene (6 bases). Trimming took 1 base from V and 0 from J, leaving 9 bases between them. This CDR3 spans 16 amino acids. Germline V gene lookup returns CDR1 SGHVS and CDR2 FNYEAQ. CDR3 in DNA: TGTGCCAGCAGCTTAGATGCGGGGACGAACACCGGGGAGCTGTTTTTT. As protein: CASSLDAGTNTGELFF.

The chain carries TRBV3-1 (or the pseudogene TRBV3-2) and TRBJ2-1; 8 bases are a match to TRBD2. The CDR3 is 18 residues long. Looked up from germline, CDR1 is LGHDT and CDR2 is YNNKEL (reference sequence). The J segment lost 9 bases and the V segment lost 0 bases, leaving 16 bases of the junction unmatched. The CDR3, as DNA: TGTGCCAGCAGCCAAGATAGACCAGTTAGCGGGGTTTACTTTGAGCAGTTCTTC. Translation: CASSQDRPVSGVYFEQFF.

V gene TRBV12-5 combines with J gene TRBJ2-7; tentative D call: TRBD1 (7 bases). CDR3 length: 16 amino acids. Germline V gene lookup returns CDR1 LGHNT and CDR2 FRNRAP. The V gene lost 0 bases and the J gene lost 2 bases, with 14 bases spanning the gap. In DNA, the CDR3 is TGTGCTAGTGGTTTGGTACCGGACAGGACTACCTACGAGCAGTACTTC. Protein: CASGLVPDRTTYEQYF.